This entry lists 13 T cell receptor beta chains sequenced from one sample in a study of siplizumab effects on memory and regulatory T cells. Clones were read by immunoSEQ multiplex PCR, and TCRdb kept only the in-frame ones, dropping some. The sample carries tens of thousands of clones, about 97% recorded once. The specimen was naive CD4+ T cells sorted from blood. Source of these receptors: a human donor in good health.

The V gene is TRBV14, the J gene TRBJ2-1; D is undetermined. The CDR3 has 15 amino acids. V was clipped by 1 base and J by 7 bases, with 14 bases between them. Germline CDR1 and CDR2: SGHDN and FVKESK. The CDR3: CASSQGGPRVNEQFF. DNA for the CDR3: TGTGCCAGCAGCCAAGGGGGTCCCCGAGTTAATGAGCAGTTCTTC.

This chain uses TRBV6-1 with TRBJ1-1; 8 nucleotides match TRBD1. The V and J ends lost 4 bases and 1 base, in that order; junction bases with no gene match: 2. CDR3 length: 14 residues. CDR1 MNHNS and CDR2 SASEGT come from the germline V gene. DNA for the CDR3: TGTGCCAGCAGTGCGGACAGGGCGAACACTGAAGCTTTCTTT. Protein: CASSADRANTEAFF.

The CDR3 nucleotides read TGCGCCAGCAGCTTGGTGGCTGGGGCCAACGTCCTGACTTTC. This translates into CASSLVAGANVLTF. This chain joins TRBV5-1 and TRBJ2-6; D unresolved. With 0 bases removed from V and 2 bases from J, the gap between germline ends came to 3 bases. Germline lookup yields CDR1 SGHRS and CDR2 YFSETQ. There are 14 residues in the CDR3.

The chain has TRBV7-9 and TRBJ2-3; the D gene could be TRBD1 or TRBD2 (5 bases each). The ends were cut back, 3 bases at V and 5 bases at J, with 12 bases in the middle. CDR3 length: 14 residues. CDR1 and CDR2 (germline): SEHNR, FQNEAQ (reference sequence). The CDR3 coding sequence is TGTGCCAGCAGCTTTAGTGGGGGAAAAGATACGCAGTATTTT. Its translation: CASSFSGGKDTQYF. The full variable domain, completed using reference TRBV7-9 and TRBJ2-3, is DTGVSQNPRHKITKRGQNVTFRCDPISEHNRLYWYRQTLGQGPEFLTYFQNEAQLEKSRLLSDRFSAERPKGSFSTLEIQRTEQGDSAMYLCASSFSGGKDTQYFGPGTRLTVL.

This chain links TRBV7-2 with TRBJ2-7, with TRBD2 as a possible D gene (6 bases). The CDR3 sequence is 15 residues long. V shed 4 bases and J shed 4 bases, with 17 bases lying between them. CDR1 is SGHTA, CDR2 FQGNSA, per germline. The CDR3 loop is CASSSHRAGRYEQYF. CDR3 in DNA: TGTGCCAGCAGCTCTCATCGGGCGGGAAGGTACGAGCAGTACTTC.

The rearrangement joins TRBV30 to TRBJ1-3; 10 bases map to TRBD1. V was clipped by 2 bases and J by 8 bases; unmatched bases: 12. CDR3 length equals 16 residues. Germline CDR1 reads GTSNPN; CDR2 reads SVGIG (reference sequence). Here the CDR3 reads CAWSRVGQGIGDTIYF. As DNA, the CDR3 is TGTGCCTGGAGTAGGGTGGGACAGGGGATAGGGGACACCATATATTTT.

The chain recombines TRBV6-5 with TRBJ2-1; 10 bases fit TRBD2. The CDR3 is 16 residues long. V lost 0 bases, J lost 4 bases, and 3 bases stayed unmatched. Germline V CDR1 and CDR2: MNHEY, SVGAGI. The CDR3, as DNA: TGTGCCAGCAGTTACTCGGGGACTAGCGATTACAATGAGCAGTTCTTC. Encoded protein: CASSYSGTSDYNEQFF.

As regards this clone: Germline is not matched at one junction end, which may reflect a read error. This chain uses TRBV4-1 with TRBJ1-4; 8 bases fit TRBD1. The CDR3 consists of 16 residues. The germline CDR1 and CDR2 sequences are MGHRA and YSYEKL. CDR3 sequence reads: CASSQTGELANGKLFF. CDR3 in DNA: TGCGCCAGCAGCCAGACAGGGGAGCTAGCGAATGGAAAACTGTTTTTT.

The chain combines TRBV11-2 with TRBJ1-1; no clear D gene. Germline assignment: CDR1 SGHAT and CDR2 FQNNGV. V gave up 2 bases and J gave up 0 bases, with 7 bases separating them. The CDR3 has 14 residues. The CDR3, as DNA: TGTGCCAGCAGCTTATCGGCCTTGAACACTGAAGCTTTCTTT. Its translation is CASSLSALNTEAFF.

J is TRBJ2-1 and V is TRBV5-1, with 10 bases aligning to TRBD2. Germline loops: CDR1 SGHRS, CDR2 YFSETQ. The CDR3 covers 16 residues. V shed 0 bases and J 8 bases; nucleotides not matched to a gene: 8. The CDR3 sequence: CASSLEALAGVHEQFF. In DNA, the CDR3 is TGCGCCAGCAGCTTGGAAGCCCTAGCGGGAGTACATGAGCAGTTCTTC. The full variable domain, in which reference TRBV5-1 and TRBJ2-1 provide the parts outside the CDR3, is KAGVTQTPRYLIKTRGQQVTLSCSPISGHRSVSWYQQTPGQGLQFLFEYFSETQRNKGNFPGRFSGRQFSNSRSEMNVSTLELGDSALYLCASSLEALAGVHEQFFGPGTRLTVL.

The V call is TRBV9, the J call TRBJ2-7; TRBD2 matches 8 bases. Looked up from germline, CDR1 is SGDLS and CDR2 is YYNGEE. V shed 4 bases, J shed 6 bases, and the junction held 15 bases outside the gene matches. The CDR3 has 16 residues. The chain's CDR3 is CASSPSGQREKGEQYF. The DNA of the CDR3 is TGTGCCAGCAGCCCCTCTGGACAGCGGGAGAAGGGCGAGCAGTACTTC.

This chain uses TRBV2 with TRBJ1-5; a possible D gene is TRBD1 (5 bases). CDR1 is SNHLY, CDR2 FYNNEI, per germline. The CDR3 length is 13 residues. V gave up 6 bases and J gave up 0 bases, with 6 bases separating them. The CDR3 here is CASRGVSNQPQHF. As DNA, the CDR3 is TGTGCCAGCAGAGGGGTTAGCAATCAGCCCCAGCATTTT.

V is TRBV4-1 and J is TRBJ1-4, with D perhaps TRBD1 (5 bases). The CDR3 runs 17 residues. V was pared by 4 bases and J by 0 bases, with 15 bases between. Germline V gene data show CDR1 as MGHRA and CDR2 as YSYEKL. CDR3 residues: CASSLRTPRATNEKLFF. The CDR3 DNA follows: TGCGCCAGCAGCCTTCGGACACCTAGGGCAACTAATGAAAAACTGTTTTTT.